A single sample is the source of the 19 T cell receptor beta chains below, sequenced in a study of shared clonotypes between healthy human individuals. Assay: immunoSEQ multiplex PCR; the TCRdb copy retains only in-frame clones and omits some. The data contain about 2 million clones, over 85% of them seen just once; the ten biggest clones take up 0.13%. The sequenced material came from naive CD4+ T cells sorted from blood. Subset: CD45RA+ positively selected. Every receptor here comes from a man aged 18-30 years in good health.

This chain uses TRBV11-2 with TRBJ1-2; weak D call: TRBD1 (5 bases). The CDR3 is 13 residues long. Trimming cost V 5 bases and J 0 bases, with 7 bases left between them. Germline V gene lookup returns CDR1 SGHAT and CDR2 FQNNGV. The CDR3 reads CASSLRANYGYTF. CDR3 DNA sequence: TGTGCCAGCAGCCTCAGGGCTAACTATGGCTACACCTTC.

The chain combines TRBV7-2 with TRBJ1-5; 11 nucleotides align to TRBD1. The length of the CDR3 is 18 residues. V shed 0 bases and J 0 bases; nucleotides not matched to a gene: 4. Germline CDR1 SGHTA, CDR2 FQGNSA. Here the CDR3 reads CASSLAGTGGSSNQPQHF. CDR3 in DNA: TGTGCCAGCAGCTTAGCCGGGACAGGGGGAAGTAGCAATCAGCCCCAGCATTTT.

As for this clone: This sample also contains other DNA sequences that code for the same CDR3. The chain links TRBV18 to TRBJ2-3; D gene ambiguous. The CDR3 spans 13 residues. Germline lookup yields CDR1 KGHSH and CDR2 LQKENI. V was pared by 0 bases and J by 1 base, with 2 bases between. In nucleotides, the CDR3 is TGTGCCAGCTCACCACCCGGCACAGATACGCAGTATTTT. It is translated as CASSPPGTDTQYF.

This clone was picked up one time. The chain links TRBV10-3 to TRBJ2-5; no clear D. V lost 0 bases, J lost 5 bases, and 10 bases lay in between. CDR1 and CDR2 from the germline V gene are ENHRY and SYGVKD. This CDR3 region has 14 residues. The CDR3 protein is CAISESPLMETQYF. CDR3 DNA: TGTGCCATCAGTGAGTCGCCGTTGATGGAGACCCAGTACTTC.

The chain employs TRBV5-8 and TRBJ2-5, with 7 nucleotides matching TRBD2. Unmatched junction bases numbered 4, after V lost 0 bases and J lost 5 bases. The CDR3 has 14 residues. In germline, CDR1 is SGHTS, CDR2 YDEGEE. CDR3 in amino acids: CASSLERGGETQYF. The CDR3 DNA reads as TGTGCCAGCAGCTTGGAGCGGGGCGGGGAGACCCAGTACTTC. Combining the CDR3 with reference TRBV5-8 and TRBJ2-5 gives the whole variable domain EAGVTQSPTHLIKTRGQQATLRCSPISGHTSVYWYQQALGLGLQFLLWYDEGEERNRGNFPPRFSGRQFPNYSSELNVNALELEDSALYLCASSLERGGETQYFGPGTRLLVL.

The CDR3 DNA is TGTGCCAGCAGTTTAGGGGTAGTGGGTTCAGCTTTCTTT. As protein: CASSLGVVGSAFF. This chain uses TRBV28 with TRBJ1-1, with unresolved D. The V gene lost 2 bases and the J gene lost 10 bases, with 14 bases spanning the gap. Germline values: CDR1 MDHEN, CDR2 SYDVKM. This CDR3 spans 13 amino acids.

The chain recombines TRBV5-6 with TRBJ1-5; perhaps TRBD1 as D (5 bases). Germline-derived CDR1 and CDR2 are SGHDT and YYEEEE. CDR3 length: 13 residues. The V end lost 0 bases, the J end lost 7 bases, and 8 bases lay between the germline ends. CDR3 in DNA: TGTGCCAGCAGCTTGGTAGGGGAGCAGCCCCAGCATTTT. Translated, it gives CASSLVGEQPQHF.

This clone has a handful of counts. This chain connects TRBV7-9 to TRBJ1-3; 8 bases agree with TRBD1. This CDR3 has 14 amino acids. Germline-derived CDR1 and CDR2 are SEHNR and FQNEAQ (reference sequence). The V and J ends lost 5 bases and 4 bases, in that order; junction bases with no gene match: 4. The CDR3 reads CASSPWTGGNTIYF. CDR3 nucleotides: TGTGCCAGCAGCCCCTGGACAGGGGGAAACACCATATATTTT.

CDR3 in amino acids: CASNRERGQPQHF. DNA for the CDR3: TGTGCCAGCAACAGGGAAAGGGGTCAGCCCCAGCATTTT. V and J are TRBV28 and TRBJ1-5, with a possible D match to TRBD1 (6 bases). The V and J ends lost 7 bases and 6 bases respectively, with 13 bases between them. The CDR3 runs 13 residues. Germline CDR1 is MDHEN and CDR2 is SYDVKM.

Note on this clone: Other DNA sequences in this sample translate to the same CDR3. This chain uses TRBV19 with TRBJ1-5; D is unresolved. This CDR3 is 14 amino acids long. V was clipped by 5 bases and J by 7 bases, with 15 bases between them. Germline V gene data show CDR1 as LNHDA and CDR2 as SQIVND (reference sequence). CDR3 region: CASSGLVGGQPQHF. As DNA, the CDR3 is TGTGCCAGTAGTGGACTCGTGGGTGGCCAGCCCCAGCATTTT.

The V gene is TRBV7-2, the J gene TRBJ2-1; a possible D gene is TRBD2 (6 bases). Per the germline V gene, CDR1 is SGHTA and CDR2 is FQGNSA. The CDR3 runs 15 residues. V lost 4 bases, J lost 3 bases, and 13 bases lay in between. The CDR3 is CASSSAGSGYNEQFF. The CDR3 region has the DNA TGTGCCAGCAGCTCAGCGGGTAGCGGCTACAATGAGCAGTTCTTC.

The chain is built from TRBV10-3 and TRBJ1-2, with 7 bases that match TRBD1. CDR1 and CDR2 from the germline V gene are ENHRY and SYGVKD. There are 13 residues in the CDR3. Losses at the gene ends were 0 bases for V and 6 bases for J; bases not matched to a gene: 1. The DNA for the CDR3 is TGTGCCATCAGTGAGTCGACAGGGAATGGCTACACCTTC. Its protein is CAISESTGNGYTF.

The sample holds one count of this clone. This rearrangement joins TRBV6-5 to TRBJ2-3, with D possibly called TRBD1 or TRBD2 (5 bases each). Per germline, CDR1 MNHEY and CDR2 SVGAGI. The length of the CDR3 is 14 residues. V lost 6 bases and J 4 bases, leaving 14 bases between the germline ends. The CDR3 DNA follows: TGTGCCAGCAGAGAGGGACGAAGCGCAGATACGCAGTATTTT. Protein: CASREGRSADTQYF.

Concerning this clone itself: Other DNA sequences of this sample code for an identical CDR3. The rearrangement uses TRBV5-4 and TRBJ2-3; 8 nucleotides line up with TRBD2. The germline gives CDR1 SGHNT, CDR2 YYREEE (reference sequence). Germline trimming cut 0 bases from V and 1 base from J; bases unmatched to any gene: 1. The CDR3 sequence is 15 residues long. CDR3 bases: TGTGCCAGCAGCTTGGACGGGGGGGGCACAGATACGCAGTATTTT. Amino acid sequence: CASSLDGGGTDTQYF. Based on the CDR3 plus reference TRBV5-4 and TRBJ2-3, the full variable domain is ETGVTQSPTHLIKTRGQQVTLRCSSQSGHNTVSWYQQALGQGPQFIFQYYREEENGRGNFPPRFSGLQFPNYSSELNVNALELDDSALYLCASSLDGGGTDTQYFGPGTRLTVL.

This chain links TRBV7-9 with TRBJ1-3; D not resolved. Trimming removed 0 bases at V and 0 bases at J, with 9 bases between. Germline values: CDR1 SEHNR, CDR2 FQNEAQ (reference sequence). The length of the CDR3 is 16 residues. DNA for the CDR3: TGTGCCAGCAGCTTAGCCCTGGGGAACTCTGGAAACACCATATATTTT. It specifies CASSLALGNSGNTIYF.

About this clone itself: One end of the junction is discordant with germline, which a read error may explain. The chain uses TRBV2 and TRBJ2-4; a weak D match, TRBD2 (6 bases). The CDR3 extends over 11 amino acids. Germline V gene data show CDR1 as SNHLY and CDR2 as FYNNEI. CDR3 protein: CASSVSGVQYF. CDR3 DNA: TGTGCCAGCAGTGTCTCGGGAGTTCAATACTTC.

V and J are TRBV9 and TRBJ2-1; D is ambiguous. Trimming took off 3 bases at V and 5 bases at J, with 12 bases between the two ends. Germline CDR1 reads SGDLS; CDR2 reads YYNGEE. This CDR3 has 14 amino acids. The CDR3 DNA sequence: TGTGCCAGCAGCGCACCGACTGTTAACAATGAGCAGTTCTTC. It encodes CASSAPTVNNEQFF.

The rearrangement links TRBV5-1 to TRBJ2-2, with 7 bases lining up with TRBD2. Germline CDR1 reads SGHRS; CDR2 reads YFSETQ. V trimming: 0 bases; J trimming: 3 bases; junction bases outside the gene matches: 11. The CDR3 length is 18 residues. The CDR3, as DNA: TGCGCCAGCAGCTTGGTTCCAGCGGGATTGAGCGACACCGGGGAGCTGTTTTTT. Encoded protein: CASSLVPAGLSDTGELFF.

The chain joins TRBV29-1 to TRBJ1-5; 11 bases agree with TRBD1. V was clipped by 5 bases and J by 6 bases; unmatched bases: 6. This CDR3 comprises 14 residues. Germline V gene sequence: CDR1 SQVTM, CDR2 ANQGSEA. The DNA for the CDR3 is TGCAGCGTTAAGTCCGGGACAGGGGGTCAGCCCCAGCATTTT. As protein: CSVKSGTGGQPQHF.